These T cell receptor beta chains were read from a single sample in a study of T cells in Graves' hyperthyroidism and ophthalmopathy. TCRdb reanalysed the multiplex PCR reads using MiXCR and keeps one entry per CDR3 protein. The sample consists of 530,000 or so distinct CDR3 sequences, under 60% of them appearing once. Source material: peripheral blood or thyroid tissue (not recorded which). Every receptor here comes from a woman under 30 with Graves' hyperthyroidism. CDR3s include the opening cysteine and the closing phenylalanine or tryptophan. A D gene is named only where the DNA matches it firmly. A row's size may be missing; if present it is once, few, many or a size class.

size: -
J: TRBJ1-1
D: -
V: TRBV20-1
CDR3: CSARDRFVAFF
DNA: TGCAGTGCTAGAGACCGTTTTGTAGCTTTCTTT

size: -
J: TRBJ2-7
D: TRBD1
V: TRBV7-3
CDR3: CASSPGQGTGIHEQYF
DNA: TGTGCCAGCAGCCCAGGACAGGGGACAGGTATACACGAGCAGTACTTC

size: many
J: TRBJ1-5
D: -
V: TRBV20-1
CDR3: CSAGRTGYSNQPQHF
DNA: TGCAGTGCTGGGCGGACTGGGTATAGCAATCAGCCCCAGCATTTT

size: -
J: TRBJ1-6
D: -
V: TRBV20-1
CDR3: CSARDEEGKQSALHF
DNA: TGCAGTGCTAGGGATGAGGAGGGGAAACAATCAGCCCTCCACTTT

size: -
J: TRBJ2-7
D: -
V: TRBV28
CDR3: CATSSSSRTPPYEQYF
DNA: TGTGCCACCAGCAGCAGTTCCAGGACTCCTCCTTACGAGCAGTACTTC

size: -
J: TRBJ2-2
D: -
V: TRBV10-1
CDR3: CAHRQDRNTGELFF
DNA: TGCGCCCACCGACAGGACCGTAACACCGGGGAGCTGTTTTTT

size: many
J: TRBJ1-5
D: -
V: TRBV19
CDR3: CASSPRAFNQPQHF
DNA: TGTGCCAGTAGTCCGCGGGCTTTCAATCAGCCCCAGCATTTT

size: many
J: TRBJ2-5
D: -
V: TRBV20-1
CDR3: CSAKRGRAVGETQYF
DNA: TGCAGTGCTAAGCGAGGGAGAGCGGTGGGGGAGACCCAGTACTTC

size: many
J: TRBJ2-7
D: -
V: TRBV14
CDR3: CASSQGHLYAQYF
DNA: TGTGCCAGCAGCCAGGGACATCTCTACGCTCAGTACTTC

size: many
J: TRBJ2-7
D: -
V: TRBV2
CDR3: CASVVDYEQYF
DNA: TGTGCCAGCGTGGTCGACTACGAGCAGTACTTC

size: -
J: TRBJ2-7
D: TRBD2
V: TRBV20-1
CDR3: CSARPLREEDEQYF
DNA: TGCAGTGCTAGACCTCTCCGGGAGGAGGACGAGCAGTACTTC

size: many
J: TRBJ1-4
D: -
V: TRBV2
CDR3: CASSERGQVEKLFF
DNA: TGTGCCAGCAGTGAGAGGGGTCAGGTTGAAAAACTGTTTTTT

size: few
J: TRBJ1-1
D: -
V: TRBV7-9
CDR3: CASSFKTPGVRTEAFF
DNA: TGTGCCAGCAGCTTCAAAACTCCGGGGGTGCGGACTGAAGCTTTCTTT

size: many
J: TRBJ1-1
D: TRBD1
V: TRBV5-1
CDR3: CASSTGQGRTEAFF
DNA: TGCGCCAGCAGCACCGGACAGGGGCGGACTGAAGCTTTCTTT

size: -
J: TRBJ2-7
D: TRBD2
V: TRBV7-2
CDR3: CASSLLRSGSGGEQYF
DNA: TGTGCCAGCAGCCTCCTGAGGAGCGGGAGTGGCGGGGAGCAGTACTTC

size: -
J: TRBJ1-2
D: -
V: TRBV15
CDR3: CAASSPERTDNYGYTF
DNA: TGTGCCGCCAGCAGCCCCGAACGGACGGACAACTATGGCTACACCTTC

size: many
J: TRBJ1-1
D: -
V: TRBV20-1
CDR3: CSASSPLGDTEAFF
DNA: TGCAGTGCTAGTAGCCCTTTGGGGGACACTGAAGCTTTCTTT

size: few
J: TRBJ1-1
D: -
V: TRBV18
CDR3: CASSPGGLDEAFF
DNA: TGTGCCAGCTCACCAGGTGGGCTTGATGAAGCTTTCTTT

size: few
J: TRBJ1-3
D: -
V: TRBV6-6
CDR3: CASSYTRKTYSGNTIYF
DNA: TGTGCCAGCAGTTACACTCGGAAGACTTACTCTGGAAACACCATATATTTT

size: -
J: TRBJ2-5
D: -
V: TRBV20-1
CDR3: CSALLGGDSLAETQYF
DNA: TGCAGTGCCCTATTGGGGGGGGACAGTCTTGCCGAGACCCAGTACTTC

size: many
J: TRBJ1-2
D: -
V: TRBV12-5
CDR3: CASGPAGVDGYTF
DNA: TGTGCTAGTGGCCCAGCAGGGGTGGATGGCTACACCTTC

size: many
J: TRBJ2-5
D: TRBD2
V: TRBV19
CDR3: CASKSSGSSKETQYF
DNA: TGTGCCAGTAAGTCTAGCGGGAGTAGTAAGGAGACCCAGTACTTC

size: -
J: TRBJ2-5
D: -
V: TRBV7-7
CDR3: CDSSRIDKGNQETQYF
DNA: TGTGATAGCAGCCGCATCGACAAGGGGAACCAAGAGACCCAGTACTTC

size: -
J: TRBJ2-5
D: TRBD1
V: TRBV2
CDR3: CASQSGTGGRETQYF
DNA: TGTGCCAGTCAGTCCGGGACAGGGGGCCGTGAGACCCAGTACTTC

size: many
J: TRBJ1-2
D: -
V: TRBV4-1
CDR3: CASSHPPGTPRGYTF
DNA: TGCGCCAGCAGCCACCCTCCCGGGACACCGAGAGGCTACACCTTC

size: few
J: TRBJ2-1
D: -
V: TRBV2
CDR3: CASSLDYSPNEQFF
DNA: TGTGCCAGCAGTCTGGACTATTCTCCCAATGAGCAGTTCTTC

size: -
J: TRBJ2-7
D: TRBD2
V: TRBV25-1
CDR3: CASSSLLAGGPSYEQYF
DNA: TGTGCCAGCAGTTCTTTGCTAGCGGGAGGGCCTTCCTACGAGCAGTACTTC

size: -
J: TRBJ1-4
D: -
V: TRBV20-1
CDR3: CSASPFLAGQEGEKLFF
DNA: TGCAGTGCTAGTCCCTTCCTAGCGGGGCAAGAGGGTGAAAAACTGTTTTTT

size: -
J: TRBJ2-7
D: TRBD1
V: TRBV10-3
CDR3: CAISPTWTGNTYEQYF
DNA: TGTGCCATCAGCCCCACATGGACAGGCAACACCTACGAGCAGTACTTC

size: -
J: TRBJ2-7
D: -
V: TRBV7-9
CDR3: CASRPVGDEQYF
DNA: TGTGCCAGCAGACCCGTCGGGGACGAGCAGTACTTC

size: once
J: TRBJ2-5
D: -
V: TRBV7-2
CDR3: CASSLAFGGRETQYF
DNA: TGTGCCAGCAGCTTAGCATTTGGAGGGCGGGAGACCCAGTACTTC

size: many
J: TRBJ2-7
D: TRBD1
V: TRBV7-8
CDR3: CASSNTLPGTGKYEQYF
DNA: TGTGCCAGCAGCAATACTTTACCCGGGACAGGGAAGTACGAGCAGTACTTC

size: many
J: TRBJ2-5
D: TRBD1
V: TRBV24-1
CDR3: CATSDPGQGVTQYF
DNA: TGTGCCACCAGTGACCCGGGACAGGGTGTGACCCAGTACTTC

size: many
J: TRBJ2-7
D: -
V: TRBV15
CDR3: CATSRDSSPSYEQYF
DNA: TGTGCCACCAGCAGAGATAGCAGCCCCTCCTACGAGCAGTACTTC

size: -
J: TRBJ2-7
D: -
V: TRBV20-1
CDR3: CSARRGKGGLLGEQYF
DNA: TGCAGTGCTAGAAGGGGAAAAGGGGGGCTGCTAGGGGAGCAGTACTTC

size: -
J: TRBJ1-2
D: TRBD1
V: TRBV20-1
CDR3: CSLYSPGTAQYGYTF
DNA: TGCAGTTTATACTCCCCCGGGACAGCGCAATATGGCTACACCTTC

size: -
J: TRBJ2-1
D: -
V: TRBV24-1
CDR3: CATGTSSSYNEQFF
DNA: TGTGCCACAGGGACATCGAGCTCCTACAATGAGCAGTTCTTC

size: many
J: TRBJ1-1
D: -
V: TRBV25-1
CDR3: CASSDDKTEAFF
DNA: TGTGCCAGCAGTGATGATAAAACTGAAGCTTTCTTT

size: many
J: TRBJ2-5
D: TRBD1
V: TRBV5-1
CDR3: CASSLGTGGLETQYF
DNA: TGCGCCAGCAGCTTGGGGACAGGGGGCCTGGAGACCCAGTACTTC

size: many
J: TRBJ1-1
D: -
V: TRBV7-9
CDR3: CASRAGLGEAFF
DNA: TGTGCCAGCAGGGCAGGCTTGGGTGAAGCTTTCTTT

size: -
J: TRBJ2-7
D: -
V: TRBV18
CDR3: CASSPASAGHLEQYF
DNA: TGTGCCAGCTCACCAGCATCCGCGGGGCACCTCGAGCAGTACTTC

size: many
J: TRBJ1-6
D: -
V: TRBV11-2
CDR3: CASSLRLNSPLHF
DNA: TGTGCCAGCAGCTTAAGGTTGAATTCACCCCTCCACTTT

size: many
J: TRBJ1-3
D: TRBD1
V: TRBV4-3
CDR3: CASSQADRGGNTIYF
DNA: TGCGCCAGCAGCCAAGCGGACAGGGGCGGAAACACCATATATTTT

size: few
J: TRBJ2-1
D: TRBD2
V: TRBV7-8
CDR3: CATGPLAEVNNEQFF
DNA: TGTGCCACTGGGCCTCTAGCGGAGGTAAACAATGAGCAGTTCTTC

size: -
J: TRBJ2-7
D: TRBD2
V: TRBV11-2
CDR3: CARSRVPGPTSGASYEQYF
DNA: TGTGCCAGGAGCCGCGTGCCTGGCCCGACTAGCGGGGCCTCCTACGAGCAGTACTTC

size: -
J: TRBJ2-7
D: -
V: TRBV7-2
CDR3: CASSLLGGTYEQYF
DNA: TGTGCCAGCAGCTTATTGGGCGGTACCTACGAGCAGTACTTC

size: few
J: TRBJ2-1
D: TRBD2
V: TRBV7-2
CDR3: CASSSSGMTYNEQFF
DNA: TGTGCCAGCAGCTCCAGCGGGATGACCTACAATGAGCAGTTCTTC

size: once
J: TRBJ2-7
D: -
V: TRBV4-3
CDR3: CASSPEGTRTQWTYEQYF
DNA: TGCGCCAGCAGCCCGGAGGGAACTCGGACTCAGTGGACCTACGAGCAGTACTTC

size: -
J: TRBJ1-1
D: TRBD1
V: TRBV10-3
CDR3: CAIKIDREENTEAFF
DNA: TGTGCCATCAAGATAGACAGGGAGGAGAACACTGAAGCTTTCTTT

size: -
J: TRBJ2-2
D: -
V: TRBV7-2
CDR3: CASSQFAGELFF
DNA: TGTGCCAGCAGCCAATTCGCAGGGGAGCTGTTTTTT

size: few
J: TRBJ2-7
D: TRBD2
V: TRBV19
CDR3: CASSLSGTSPTYEQYF
DNA: TGTGCCAGTAGTCTCTCCGGGACTAGCCCGACCTACGAGCAGTACTTC